This T cell receptor delta chain emerged from a study of gamma-delta chains in newborns, infants, children. Whole-study context: Innate gammadelta T cells reportedly expand polyclonally right after birth, driven by microbial exposure, per the title.

TCRdb ran CATT on the reads. The sample yields several thousand delta-chain clones, roughly 4.5% seen once. CDR3 length: 16 residues. Germline-derived CDR1 and CDR2 are GEAIGNYY and EKD. This clone was observed a handful of times. TCRdb's protein for this DNA is that of a much larger clone and differs from the translation at residue 3, likely a read error; the protein shown is the DNA translation. The clonotype comes from a child who was a newborn, infant or young child, either healthy, febrile or measles-vaccinated (not recorded which). V usage is TRDV2 and J usage is TRDJ1; 7 nucleotides line up with TRDD3. The material sequenced was blood. The CDR3 nucleotides are TGTGCCAGTGACACCCCATGGGGGAATGACACCGATAAACTCATCTTT. This encodes CASDTPWGNDTDKLIF.